This T cell receptor beta chain was sequenced during a study of T cells in localized non-small cell lung cancer. Study outcomes and limitations: Adjacent lung had a median roughly 50 of the 100 largest tumor clones.

Notes on this clone: Its antigen is not identified.

The method was immunoSEQ multiplex PCR; TCRdb's version includes in-frame clones alone and lacks a portion of them. This sample yields about 26,000 clones, of which around 93% are seen a single time; around 4% belongs to the top ten. V was pared by 4 bases and J by 6 bases, with 18 bases between. Germline V gene data show CDR1 as SGDLS and CDR2 as YYNGEE. The CDR3 covers 15 residues. This TCR came from a female donor of 60 years or more with stage II squamous cell lung carcinoma. The sequences come from peripheral blood, collected before any cancer treatment. J is TRBJ2-3 and V is TRBV9; no clear D gene. The CDR3 nucleotides read TGTGCCAGCAGCTCGTGGGCGGTCGGCAGGGATACGCAGTATTTT. It translates to CASSSWAVGRDTQYF.